The clone carrying this TCR beta chain has a count of ten or more. HTBI primers from iRepertoire and Arm-PCR of CDR3 regions yielded the TCR beta libraries. Via MiXCR, TCRdb re-called the multiplex PCR reads, giving one row per CDR3 protein. The table includes about 540,000 distinct CDR3 sequences, about 13% detected once. Time point of the sample: newly diagnosed GD, antithyroid drugs for less than 3 months. Preparation of the TCR library used RNA extracted from PBMCs. These data are taken from a study of regulatory T cells in long-lasting Graves disease. V lost 2 bases and J lost 7, with 8 bases in between. Per germline, CDR1 GTSNPN and CDR2 SVGIG (reference sequence). The CDR3 runs to 11 residues. These data also formed part of another study, on T cells in Graves' hyperthyroidism and ophthalmopathy.

This sequence joins TRBV30 and TRBJ1-1, with D possibly matching TRBD1 (5 bases). This receptor was identified in a man aged 30-40 years with Graves disease. Material: peripheral blood mononuclear cells (PBMCs), obtained at new diagnosis, from a patient treated with antithyroid drugs. The CDR3 DNA reads as TGTGCCTGGAGTCCGGGGCGTGAAGCTTTCTTT. Translating gives CAWSPGREAFF.